Shown below are 22 T cell receptor beta chains from a single sample sequenced in a study of beta chain features in type 1 diabetes. No antigens are known for them. The study, taken as a whole, reports: The study found moderately but significantly shorter TCRB CDR3s in all four CD4+ subsets of Type 1 diabetes patients.

The investigators reverse transcribed all of the isolated RNA, so they sequenced expressed TCRB transcripts. The repertoire was sequenced with immunoSEQ multiplex PCR; TCRdb's copy has only in-frame clones and lacks some. The data show some 350,000 clones, roughly 13% seen once. Sequenced sample: naive CD4+ T cells from blood. These receptors were taken from a woman in her late teens or twenties with type 1 diabetes.

The chain has TRBV12-5 and TRBJ2-5; no reliable D call. V shed 6 bases and J shed 1 base, with 9 bases lying between them. Germline assignment: CDR1 LGHNT and CDR2 FRNRAP. CDR3 size: 13 residues. The CDR3 DNA reads as TGTGCTAGTGGGGCAGATATCCAAGAGACCCAGTACTTC. This translates into CASGADIQETQYF.

The chain couples TRBV5-1 to TRBJ1-1, with D possibly being TRBD1 (6 bases). Trimming took off 4 bases at V and 0 bases at J, with 10 bases between the two ends. Germline loops: CDR1 SGHRS, CDR2 YFSETQ. The CDR3 loop spans 14 amino acids. CDR3 residues: CASSARTVNTEAFF. The CDR3 nucleotides are TGCGCCAGCAGCGCCCGGACAGTGAACACTGAAGCTTTCTTT.

This chain connects TRBV18 to TRBJ2-7, with 13 bases lining up with TRBD2. The CDR3 totals 14 residues. In germline, CDR1 is KGHSH, CDR2 LQKENI. The V gene end was trimmed by 3 bases and the J gene end by 7 bases; junction bases not matched to a gene: 3. The chain's CDR3 is CASSPGLAGKEQYV. The CDR3 DNA sequence: TGTGCCAGCTCACCGGGACTAGCGGGAAAAGAGCAGTACGTC.

The chain uses TRBV25-1 and TRBJ1-4; tentative D call: TRBD1 (6 bases). Germline V lookup: CDR1 MGHDK, CDR2 SYGVNS. The CDR3 sequence is 16 residues long. V was clipped by 2 bases and J by 8 bases, with 18 bases between them. The CDR3 DNA reads as TGTGCCAGCAGTGAAGGGAGTGGGGGACAACTGGAAAAACTGTTTTTT. Protein: CASSEGSGGQLEKLFF.

The table lists this clone with a few counts. This sequence joins TRBV30 and TRBJ1-3, with TRBD1 as a possible D gene (6 bases). CDR1 and CDR2 (germline): GTSNPN, SVGIG (reference sequence). Trimming stripped 1 base from V and 15 bases from J, with 13 bases between. This CDR3 region has 11 residues. In DNA form, the CDR3 reads TGTGCCTGGAGTGCGACGGGACATCCATATTTT. This codes for CAWSATGHPYF.

The V gene is TRBV19, the J gene TRBJ2-2, with TRBD2 matching 13 bases. From germline, CDR1 is LNHDA and CDR2 SQIVND (reference sequence). With 6 bases clipped from V and 7 bases from J, the junction kept 11 bases outside the gene matches. The CDR3 is 17 residues long. This CDR3 reads CASSPVTGTSGNGELFF. The CDR3 nucleotides are TGTGCCAGTAGCCCCGTAACGGGGACTAGCGGGAACGGGGAGCTGTTTTTT.

The chain combines TRBV5-1 with TRBJ1-2; D is unresolved. Trimming stripped 4 bases from V and 0 bases from J, with 16 bases between. This CDR3 spans 16 amino acids. Germline V gene lookup returns CDR1 SGHRS and CDR2 YFSETQ. CDR3: CASSLAPGAPNYGYTF. Here the CDR3 DNA reads TGCGCCAGCAGCCTTGCCCCAGGCGCCCCTAACTATGGCTACACCTTC.

This clone appeared a few times. This chain links TRBV29-1 with TRBJ2-7, with D perhaps TRBD2 (6 bases). Germline V gene lookup returns CDR1 SQVTM and CDR2 ANQGSEA. CDR3 length: 13 amino acids. The V gene lost 4 bases and the J gene lost 2 bases, with 12 bases spanning the gap. The CDR3, as DNA: TGCAGCGTTGTCGGTAGCGGTCCCTACGAGCAGTACTTC. This encodes CSVVGSGPYEQYF.

CDR3 protein: CASSFYTGPLTYEQYF. The CDR3 region has the DNA TGTGCCAGCAGTTTTTACACAGGGCCGTTAACCTACGAGCAGTACTTC. The V and J genes are TRBV27 and TRBJ2-7; D perhaps matches TRBD1 (6 bases). CDR3 length: 16 residues. Germline assignment: CDR1 MNHEY and CDR2 SMNVEV (reference sequence). V was cut by 3 bases and J by 2 bases, with 17 bases left in between.

This clone came up a few times. V usage is TRBV4-1 and J usage is TRBJ1-4, with D unresolved. The germline gives CDR1 MGHRA, CDR2 YSYEKL. V was shortened by 1 base and J by 8 bases, with 8 bases between the two germline ends. The CDR3 sequence is 13 residues long. For the CDR3, the DNA is TGCGCCAGCAGCCAAGCCGTCGGGGAAAAACTGTTTTTT. Encoded protein: CASSQAVGEKLFF.

This clone was seen a few times. The rearrangement joins TRBV4-2 to TRBJ2-7, with 10 nucleotides matching TRBD1. From germline, CDR1 is LGHNA and CDR2 YNFKEQ. J gave up 5 bases and V 4 bases, and 8 bases lay outside the gene matches. The CDR3 contains 15 residues. CDR3 sequence: CASSPGQGSRNEQYF. CDR3 coding DNA: TGTGCCAGCAGCCCGGGACAGGGGTCGAGGAACGAGCAGTACTTC.

This clone was observed a few times. J is TRBJ2-4 and V is TRBV6-6; perhaps TRBD1 as D (6 bases). The V gene lost 10 bases and the J gene lost 8 bases, with 21 bases spanning the gap. In germline, CDR1 is MNHNY, CDR2 SVGAGI (reference sequence). The CDR3 is made up of 14 amino acids. CDR3 in amino acids: CATQPPGHRDIQYF. CDR3 coding DNA: TGTGCCACCCAACCCCCGGGACACCGAGACATTCAGTACTTC.

This clone came up a few times. The genes are TRBV28 and TRBJ2-5; TRBD2 agrees at 10 bases. Germline values: CDR1 MDHEN, CDR2 SYDVKM. The V gene end was trimmed by 2 bases and the J gene end by 4 bases; junction bases not matched to a gene: 10. The CDR3 is 17 residues long. CDR3 DNA sequence: TGTGCCAGCAGTTTAAGTGCTAGCGGGAGTTCTCGAGAGACCCAGTACTTC. This encodes CASSLSASGSSRETQYF.

V and J are TRBV28 and TRBJ2-5; 8 bases are a match to TRBD2. The length of the CDR3 is 13 residues. Per germline, CDR1 MDHEN and CDR2 SYDVKM. V gave up 3 bases and J gave up 3 bases; unmatched junction bases: 0. The CDR3 spells CASSFGREETQYF. CDR3 DNA sequence: TGTGCCAGCAGTTTCGGGAGGGAAGAGACCCAGTACTTC.

The rearrangement uses TRBV25-1 and TRBJ1-4; D perhaps matches TRBD1 (5 bases). Germline loops: CDR1 MGHDK, CDR2 SYGVNS. The ends were cut back, 3 bases at V and 8 bases at J, with 13 bases in the middle. This CDR3 has 14 residues. CDR3 residues: CASSDMTDLEKLFF. CDR3 sequence (DNA): TGTGCCAGCAGTGACATGACAGACTTAGAAAAACTGTTTTTT.

Written as DNA, the CDR3 is TGTGCCAGCAGCTTACGGGGGACTGAACAGTTCTTC. Amino acid sequence: CASSLRGTEQFF. V is TRBV11-2 and J is TRBJ2-1, with D possibly being TRBD2 (6 bases). Per the germline V gene, CDR1 is SGHAT and CDR2 is FQNNGV. V was trimmed by 2 bases and J by 13 bases, leaving 12 bases between them. The CDR3 spans 12 residues.

The V gene is TRBV30, the J gene TRBJ1-2; no reliable D call. V was clipped by 0 bases and J by 4 bases, with 9 bases between them. This CDR3 is 13 amino acids long. Germline V CDR1 and CDR2: GTSNPN, SVGIG (reference sequence). CDR3 nucleotide sequence: TGTGCCTGGAGTGTAAGAGGTAGCTATGGCTACACCTTC. Protein: CAWSVRGSYGYTF. The full variable domain, in which reference TRBV30 and TRBJ1-2 provide the parts outside the CDR3, is SQTIHQWPATLVQPVGSPLSLECTVEGTSNPNLYWYRQAAGRGLQLLFYSVGIGQISSEVPQNLSASRPQDRQFILSSKKLLLSDSGFYLCAWSVRGSYGYTFGSGTRLTVV.

The rearrangement uses TRBV5-4 and TRBJ2-1; possible D gene TRBD2, 6 bases. The germline V and J ends were trimmed by 4 bases and 4 bases, with 18 bases remaining between them. Germline CDR1 reads SGHNT; CDR2 reads YYREEE (reference sequence). There are 16 residues in the CDR3. CDR3 sequence (DNA): TGTGCCAGCAGCCCGGGTGGTAGCGGAGCTTACAATGAGCAGTTCTTC. This gives the protein CASSPGGSGAYNEQFF.

This clone was counted only a few times. The J gene is TRBJ1-1, the V gene TRBV4-3, with D maybe TRBD1 (6 bases). The ends were cut back, 1 base at V and 0 bases at J, with 15 bases in the middle. Germline V gene lookup returns CDR1 LGHNA and CDR2 YSLEER. The CDR3 spans 17 residues. In DNA, the CDR3 is TGCGCCAGCAGCCAAGGGGCAGGGGTAGATATGAACACTGAAGCTTTCTTT. Encoded protein: CASSQGAGVDMNTEAFF.

The chain joins TRBV18 to TRBJ1-2; 8 positions agree with TRBD1. Per the germline V gene, CDR1 is KGHSH and CDR2 is LQKENI. V shed 5 bases, J shed 2 bases, and the junction held 4 bases outside the gene matches. This CDR3 is 14 amino acids long. The CDR3 protein is CASSLGQANYGYTF. The CDR3 nucleotides read TGTGCCAGCTCATTGGGACAGGCGAACTATGGCTACACCTTC.

This clone was seen a handful of times. V and J are TRBV6-5 and TRBJ2-7; either TRBD1 or TRBD2 may fit D (6 bases each). Germline V gene sequence: CDR1 MNHEY, CDR2 SVGAGI. V lost 6 bases to trimming and J lost 3 bases, with 15 bases between them. The CDR3 runs to 14 residues. The CDR3 region is CASRPRRGDYEQYV. The CDR3 coding sequence is TGTGCCAGCAGGCCCAGAAGGGGGGACTACGAGCAGTACGTC.

V usage is TRBV7-2 and J usage is TRBJ2-5; 10 nucleotides align to TRBD1. The trim removed 1 base at V and 1 base at J, leaving 3 bases unmatched. Germline CDR1 is SGHTA and CDR2 is FQGNSA. The CDR3 runs to 16 residues. The CDR3 spells CASSLGDRGIQETQYF. The CDR3 coding sequence is TGTGCCAGCAGCTTAGGGGACAGGGGAATCCAAGAGACCCAGTACTTC. The full variable domain, completed using reference TRBV7-2 and TRBJ2-5, is GAGVSQSPSNKVTEKGKDVELRCDPISGHTALYWYRQSLGQGLEFLIYFQGNSAPDKSGLPSDRFSAERTGGSVSTLTIQRTQQEDSAVYLCASSLGDRGIQETQYFGPGTRLLVL.